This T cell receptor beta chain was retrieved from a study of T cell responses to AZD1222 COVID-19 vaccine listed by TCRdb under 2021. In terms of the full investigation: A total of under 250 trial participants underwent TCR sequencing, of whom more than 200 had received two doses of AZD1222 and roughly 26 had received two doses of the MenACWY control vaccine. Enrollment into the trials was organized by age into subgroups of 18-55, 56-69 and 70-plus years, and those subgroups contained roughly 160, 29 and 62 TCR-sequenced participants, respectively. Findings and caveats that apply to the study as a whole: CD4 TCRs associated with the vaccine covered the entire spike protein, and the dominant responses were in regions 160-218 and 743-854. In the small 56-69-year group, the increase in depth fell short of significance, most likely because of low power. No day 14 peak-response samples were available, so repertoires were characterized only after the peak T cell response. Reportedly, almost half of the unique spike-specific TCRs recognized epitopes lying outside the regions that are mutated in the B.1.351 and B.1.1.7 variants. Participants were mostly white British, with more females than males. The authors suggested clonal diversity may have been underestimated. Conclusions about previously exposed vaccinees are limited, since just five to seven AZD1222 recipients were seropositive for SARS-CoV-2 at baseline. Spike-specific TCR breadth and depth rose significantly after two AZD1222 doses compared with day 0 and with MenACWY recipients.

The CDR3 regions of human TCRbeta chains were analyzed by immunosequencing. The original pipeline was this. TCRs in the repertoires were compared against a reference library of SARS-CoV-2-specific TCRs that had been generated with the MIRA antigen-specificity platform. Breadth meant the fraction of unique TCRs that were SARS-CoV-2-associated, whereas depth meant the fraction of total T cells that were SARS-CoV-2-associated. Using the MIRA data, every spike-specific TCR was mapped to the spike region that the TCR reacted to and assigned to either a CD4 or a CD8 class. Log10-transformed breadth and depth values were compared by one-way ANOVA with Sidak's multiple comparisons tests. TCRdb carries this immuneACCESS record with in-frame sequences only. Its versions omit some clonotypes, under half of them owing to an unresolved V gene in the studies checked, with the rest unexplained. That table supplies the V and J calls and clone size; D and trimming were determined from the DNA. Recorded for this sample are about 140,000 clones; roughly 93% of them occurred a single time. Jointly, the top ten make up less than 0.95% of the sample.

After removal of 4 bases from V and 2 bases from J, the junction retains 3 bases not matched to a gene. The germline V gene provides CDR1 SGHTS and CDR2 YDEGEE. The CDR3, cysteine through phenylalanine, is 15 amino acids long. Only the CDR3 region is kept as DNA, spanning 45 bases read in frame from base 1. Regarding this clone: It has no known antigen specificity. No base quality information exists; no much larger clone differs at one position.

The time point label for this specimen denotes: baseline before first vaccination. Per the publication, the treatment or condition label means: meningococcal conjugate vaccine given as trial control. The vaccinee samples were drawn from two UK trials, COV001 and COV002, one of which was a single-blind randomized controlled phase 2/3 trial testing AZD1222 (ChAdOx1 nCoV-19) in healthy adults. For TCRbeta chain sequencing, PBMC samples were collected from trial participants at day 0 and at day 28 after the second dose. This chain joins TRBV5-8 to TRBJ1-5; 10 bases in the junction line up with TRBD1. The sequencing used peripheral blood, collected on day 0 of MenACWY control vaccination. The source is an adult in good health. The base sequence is TGTGCCAGCAGCGACGGGACAGGGGGCAATCAGCCCCAGCATTTT. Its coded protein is CASSDGTGGNQPQHF.